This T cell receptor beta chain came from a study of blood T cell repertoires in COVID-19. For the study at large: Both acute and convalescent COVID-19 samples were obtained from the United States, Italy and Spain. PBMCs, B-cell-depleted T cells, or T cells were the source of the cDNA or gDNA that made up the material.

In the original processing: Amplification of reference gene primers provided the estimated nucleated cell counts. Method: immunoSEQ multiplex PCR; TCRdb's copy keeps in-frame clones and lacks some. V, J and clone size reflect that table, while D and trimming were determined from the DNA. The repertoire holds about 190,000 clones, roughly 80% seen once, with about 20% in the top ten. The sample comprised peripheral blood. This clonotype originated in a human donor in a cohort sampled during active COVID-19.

In nucleotides, the CDR3 is TGTGCCAGCAGCGCGGGGCCTTGGAGCAATCAGCCCCAGCATTTT. This encodes CASSAGPWSNQPQHF. The J gene is TRBJ1-5, the V gene TRBV28, with TRBD1 as a possible D gene (5 bases). The CDR3 length is 15 residues. Deletions cut 6 bases from V and 1 base from J, with 13 bases between. The germline gives CDR1 MDHEN, CDR2 SYDVKM.